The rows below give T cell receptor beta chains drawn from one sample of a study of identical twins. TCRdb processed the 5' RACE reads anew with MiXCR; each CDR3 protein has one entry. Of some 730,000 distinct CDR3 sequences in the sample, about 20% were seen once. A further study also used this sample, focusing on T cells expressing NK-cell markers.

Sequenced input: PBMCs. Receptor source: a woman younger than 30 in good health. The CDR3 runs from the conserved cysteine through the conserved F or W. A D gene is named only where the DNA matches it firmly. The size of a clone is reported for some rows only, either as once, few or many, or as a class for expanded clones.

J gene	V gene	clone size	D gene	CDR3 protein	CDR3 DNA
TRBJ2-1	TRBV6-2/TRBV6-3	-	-	CASSYRDSPSSYNEQFF	TGTGCCAGCAGTTACAGAGACAGTCCGAGCTCCTACAATGAGCAGTTCTTC
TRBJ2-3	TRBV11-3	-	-	CASSWGLGPRGTDTQYF	TGTGCCAGCAGCTGGGGGTTGGGCCCCCGAGGCACAGATACGCAGTATTTT
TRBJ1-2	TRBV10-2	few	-	CASSRATFNYGYTF	TGCGCCAGTAGTCGGGCAACATTTAACTATGGCTACACCTTC
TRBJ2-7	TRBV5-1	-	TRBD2	CASSFAGARYEQYF	TGCGCCAGCAGCTTCGCGGGAGCTAGGTACGAGCAGTACTTC
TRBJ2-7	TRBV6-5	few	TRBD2	CASSYGTSVLHEQYF	TGTGCCAGCAGTTATGGGACTAGCGTGCTTCACGAGCAGTACTTC
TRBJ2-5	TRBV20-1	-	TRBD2	CSARGAGGGGQETQYF	TGCAGTGCTAGAGGGGCTGGCGGGGGAGGCCAAGAGACCCAGTACTTC
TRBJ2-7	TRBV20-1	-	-	CSARDFISGEQYF	TGCAGTGCTAGGGATTTTATTAGTGGCGAGCAGTACTTC
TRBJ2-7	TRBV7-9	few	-	CASSFSGGPSEQYF	TGTGCCAGCAGCTTTTCTGGGGGTCCCAGCGAGCAGTACTTC
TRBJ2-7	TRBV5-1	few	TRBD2	CASSELAGAYEQYF	TGCGCCAGCAGCGAACTAGCGGGGGCGTACGAGCAGTACTTC
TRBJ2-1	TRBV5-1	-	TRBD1	CASSLVDRSNEQFF	TGCGCCAGCAGCTTGGTGGACAGGAGCAATGAGCAGTTCTTC
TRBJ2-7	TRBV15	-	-	CATSRVGQRQEQYF	TGTGCCACCAGCAGAGTTGGCCAAAGACAGGAGCAGTACTTC
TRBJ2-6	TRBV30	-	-	CAWSVDSGANVLTF	TGTGCCTGGAGTGTAGACTCTGGGGCCAACGTCCTGACTTTC
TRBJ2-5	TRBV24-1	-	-	CATSDLGPQIAYF	TGTGCCACCAGTGATTTGGGACCCCAAATTGCATACTTC
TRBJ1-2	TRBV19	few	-	CASKGTGRNYGYTF	TGTGCCAGTAAAGGCACAGGGCGTAACTATGGCTACACCTTC
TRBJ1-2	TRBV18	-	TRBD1	CASSPGTGVRYGYTF	TGTGCCAGCTCCCCCGGGACAGGGGTTCGGTATGGCTACACCTTC
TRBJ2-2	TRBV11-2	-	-	CASSMPGLNTGELFF	TGTGCCAGCAGCATGCCGGGACTCAACACCGGGGAGCTGTTTTTT
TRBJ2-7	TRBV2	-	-	CASSDRGAPTRYEQYF	TGTGCCAGCAGTGACCGTGGAGCGCCGACTAGGTACGAGCAGTACTTC
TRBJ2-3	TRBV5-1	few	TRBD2	CASSLGLAGGATDTQYF	TGCGCCAGCAGCTTAGGACTAGCGGGGGGAGCCACAGATACGCAGTATTTT
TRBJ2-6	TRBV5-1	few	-	CASSSAGANVLTF	TGCGCCAGCAGTTCAGCTGGGGCCAACGTCCTGACTTTC
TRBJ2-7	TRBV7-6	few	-	CASSLRVWAYEQYF	TGTGCCAGCAGCTTAAGGGTGTGGGCCTACGAGCAGTACTTC
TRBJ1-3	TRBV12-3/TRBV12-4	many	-	CASRTREAGNTIYF	TGTGCCAGCAGGACGAGGGAAGCCGGAAACACCATATATTTT
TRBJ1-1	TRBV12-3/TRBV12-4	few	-	CASSLNSDTEAFF	TGTGCCAGCAGTTTAAACTCCGACACTGAAGCTTTCTTT
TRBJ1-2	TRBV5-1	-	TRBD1	CASSSWEGQGTNYGYTF	TGCGCCAGCAGCTCCTGGGAGGGACAGGGCACTAACTATGGCTACACCTTC
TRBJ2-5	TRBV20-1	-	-	CSASVMGRAQYF	TGCAGTGCTAGCGTTATGGGGAGAGCGCAGTACTTC
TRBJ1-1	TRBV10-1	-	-	CASSESTANTEAFF	TGCGCCAGCAGTGAGTCGACAGCAAACACTGAAGCTTTCTTT
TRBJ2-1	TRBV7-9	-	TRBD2	CASSNRGGSSYNEQFF	TGTGCCAGCAGCAATCGCGGGGGGAGCTCCTACAATGAGCAGTTCTTC
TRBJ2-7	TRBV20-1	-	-	CSAPAEYEQYF	TGCAGTGCCCCGGCCGAGTACGAGCAGTACTTC
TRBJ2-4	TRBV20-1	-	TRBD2	CSARQAGGQGNIQYF	TGCAGTGCTAGACAGGCGGGGGGGCAGGGAAACATTCAGTACTTC
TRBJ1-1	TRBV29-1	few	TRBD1	CSAVGQGFTEAFF	TGCAGCGCCGTGGGACAGGGTTTCACTGAAGCTTTCTTT
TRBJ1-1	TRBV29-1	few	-	CSAPRAGRVDTEAFF	TGCAGCGCCCCCCGAGCGGGCAGGGTCGACACTGAAGCTTTCTTT
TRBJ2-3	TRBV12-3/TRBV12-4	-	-	CASISGTDTQYF	TGTGCCAGCATTTCGGGGACAGATACGCAGTATTTT
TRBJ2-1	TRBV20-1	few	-	CSADRYNEQFF	TGCAGTGCGGATCGGTACAATGAGCAGTTCTTC
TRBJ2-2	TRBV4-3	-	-	CASSRQVDVGGELFF	TGCGCCAGCAGCCGACAGGTCGACGTAGGCGGGGAGCTGTTTTTT
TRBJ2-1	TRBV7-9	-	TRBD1	CASSFNPSTGHWQFF	TGTGCCAGCAGCTTTAACCCTTCGACAGGGCATTGGCAGTTCTTC
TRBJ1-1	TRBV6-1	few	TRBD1	CASSVTGDAEAFF	TGTGCCAGCAGTGTAACAGGGGACGCTGAAGCTTTCTTT
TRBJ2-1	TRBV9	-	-	CASSAIMNSYNEQFF	TGTGCCAGCAGCGCGATAATGAACTCCTACAATGAGCAGTTCTTC
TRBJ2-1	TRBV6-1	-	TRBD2	CASRGLAGVRNEQFF	TGTGCCAGCAGGGGACTAGCGGGGGTACGGAATGAGCAGTTCTTC
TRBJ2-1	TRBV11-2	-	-	CASSLGSGLLSYNEQFF	TGTGCCAGCAGCTTAGGTTCGGGGCTCCTCTCCTACAATGAGCAGTTCTTC
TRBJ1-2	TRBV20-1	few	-	CSARVAVPRRRGYTF	TGCAGTGCTAGAGTGGCGGTGCCCCGACGAAGAGGCTACACCTTC
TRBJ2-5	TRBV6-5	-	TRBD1	CASSYLDRVGTQYF	TGTGCCAGCAGTTACTTGGACAGGGTTGGGACCCAGTACTTC
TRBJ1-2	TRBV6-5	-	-	CASSYSDVSGYTF	TGTGCCAGCAGTTACTCGGACGTATCCGGCTACACCTTC
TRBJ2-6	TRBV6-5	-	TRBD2	CASSYGGGSGANVLTF	TGTGCCAGCAGTTACGGGGGGGGCTCTGGGGCCAACGTCCTGACTTTC
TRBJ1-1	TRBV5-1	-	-	CASSLAGRAVGAEAFF	TGCGCCAGCAGCTTGGCCGGAAGGGCAGTAGGCGCTGAAGCTTTCTTT
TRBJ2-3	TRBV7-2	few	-	CASSPQGSMADTQYF	TGTGCCAGCAGCCCCCAGGGCTCAATGGCAGATACGCAGTATTTT
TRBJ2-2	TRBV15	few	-	CATSSSFGGGNTGELFF	TGTGCCACCAGCAGTTCCTTTGGCGGAGGAAACACCGGGGAGCTGTTTTTT